The clone carrying this T cell receptor (beta chain) was counted a few times. What it binds is unknown. The data are from a study of T cell responses to AZD1222 COVID-19 vaccine. TCRdb's copy holds only in-frame clones and misses some; the assay was immunoSEQ multiplex PCR. The sample lists about 150,000 clones, just under 95% occurring once. Findings and limits, study-wide: In a largely white British group with more females than males, clonal diversity was possibly underestimated.

Deletions cut 1 base from V and 4 bases from J, with 11 bases between. Looked up from germline, CDR1 is LNHDA and CDR2 is SQIVND (reference sequence). The CDR3 loop spans 15 amino acids. The sequence came from an adult in good health. The gene calls are TRBV19 and TRBJ2-1, with unresolved D. The sequencing here drew on peripheral blood, taken on day 0 of AZD1222 vaccination. CDR3 region: CASSIVRLPYNEQFF. CDR3 DNA sequence: TGTGCCAGTAGTATAGTGCGACTTCCTTACAATGAGCAGTTCTTC.